Given below is one TCR beta chain in context. This specimen comes from a study of T cell changes during pregnancy in multiple sclerosis. Germline CDR1 MNHEY, CDR2 SMNVEV (reference sequence). The V segment lost 3 bases and the J segment 4 bases; nucleotides outside the gene matches: 6. This CDR3 is 15 amino acids long. The assay was immunoSEQ multiplex PCR, and TCRdb's table has in-frame clones only and misses some. The sample consists of 55,000 to 65,000 clones, roughly 92% of them appearing once. The specimen was peripheral blood, collected in the second trimester of pregnancy. This rearrangement joins TRBV27 to TRBJ2-1; the match to TRBD2 covers 7 bases. The receptor comes from a female donor with multiple sclerosis, enrolled in a pregnancy study. The CDR3 DNA is TGTGCCAGCAGTTTTCGGGCGGGAGCATACAATGAGCAGTTCTTC. This sequence encodes CASSFRAGAYNEQFF.